This passage covers 5 T cell receptor beta chains from one sample sequenced in a study of cytomegalovirus exposure and HLA in healthy donors. Use of 60 Vbeta and 13 Jbeta primers characterized the PCR. Data came from immunoSEQ multiplex PCR; TCRdb stores just in-frame clones and leaves some out. The table lists roughly 120,000 clones, approximately 80% of them singletons, with 2.5% in the top ten. What was sequenced was PBMCs. The receptors were gathered from a man between 25 and 39 years old in good health and CMV-seronegative.

The chain couples TRBV7-7 to TRBJ2-7; 12 positions agree with TRBD2. CDR1 is SSHAT, CDR2 FNYEAQ, per germline (reference sequence). The CDR3 covers 14 residues. V gave up 2 bases and J gave up 6 bases; unmatched junction bases: 2. CDR3 nucleotides: TGTGCCAGCAGCTTACAGACTAGCGGGAGCGAGCAGTACTTC. Its protein is CASSLQTSGSEQYF.

The V gene is TRBV14, the J gene TRBJ1-2, with D possibly matching TRBD1 (6 bases). V lost 5 bases, J lost 8 bases, and 12 bases lay in between. This CDR3 region has 12 residues. Per the germline V gene, CDR1 is SGHDN and CDR2 is FVKESK. The CDR3 DNA reads TGTGCCAGCAGCTTGGGACACAAAGGCTACACCTTC. The encoded protein is CASSLGHKGYTF.

The CDR3 protein is CASSLTSGRETQYF. The CDR3 nucleotides read TGTGCCAGCAGTTTGACTAGCGGGAGGGAGACGCAGTATTTT. The chain has TRBV2 and TRBJ2-3; 14 bases map to TRBD2. V was clipped by 5 bases and J by 9 bases; unmatched bases: 4. Germline loops: CDR1 SNHLY, CDR2 FYNNEI. This CDR3 has 14 amino acids. The full variable domain, with the rest looked up from reference TRBV2 and TRBJ2-3, is EPEVTQTPSHQVTQMGQEVILRCVPISNHLYFYWYRQILGQKVEFLVSFYNNEISEKSEIFDDQFSVERPDGSNFTLKIRSTKLEDSAMYFCASSLTSGRETQYFGPGTRLTVL.

The chain joins TRBV4-1 to TRBJ1-5; D is perhaps TRBD1 (5 bases). V was pared by 1 base and J by 6 bases, with 7 bases between. CDR3 length: 13 amino acids. Germline CDR1 MGHRA, CDR2 YSYEKL. CDR3 residues: CASSQGGGQPQHF. The CDR3 nucleotides are TGCGCCAGCAGCCAAGGGGGCGGTCAGCCCCAGCATTTT.

This sequence joins TRBV2 and TRBJ2-1, with TRBD2 identical over 9 bases. V lost 2 bases to trimming and J lost 2 bases; unmatched junction nucleotides: 4. The germline V gene has CDR1 SNHLY and CDR2 FYNNEI. This CDR3 has 16 residues. CDR3 nucleotide sequence: TGTGCCAGCAGTGAAATTAGCGGGAGCGCCTACAATGAGCAGTTCTTC. This encodes CASSEISGSAYNEQFF.